A selection of T cell receptor beta chains follows, all from one sample in a study of shared T cell receptors in the human thymus. Profiling relied on immunoSEQ multiplex PCR, and the TCRdb table lists in-frame clones only, not all of them. The sample records under 700,000 clones, 75% to 85% being singletons. These same records also appear under a second study, on human thymus T cells.

The sample comprised thymocytes. The receptor source for this set is a boy in the first two years of life with a congenital heart defect. Both conserved end residues are part of each CDR3. D genes are given only for firm matches. Clone size appears in some rows only: once, few, many, or a class for an expanded clone.

clone_size	d_call	j_call	v_call	cdr3_aa	cdr3_nt
.	TRBD2	TRBJ2-1	TRBV11-2	CASSRGLADNNEQFF	TGTGCCAGCAGCCGGGGACTAGCAGATAACAATGAGCAGTTCTTC
.	TRBD2	TRBJ2-7	TRBV11-2	CASSSRTSGTYEQYF	TGTGCCAGCAGCTCGCGGACTAGCGGAACCTACGAGCAGTACTTC
.	.	TRBJ1-4	TRBV28	CASSLAPTDRPTNEKLFF	TGTGCCAGCAGTCTAGCCCCCACGGACAGACCAACTAATGAAAAACTGTTTTTT
.	TRBD1	TRBJ1-4	TRBV28	CASSPPDRVHEKLFF	TGTGCCAGCAGTCCTCCGGACAGGGTGCATGAAAAACTGTTTTTT
.	.	TRBJ2-1	TRBV6-5	CASSSGTYHEQFF	TGTGCCAGCAGTTCCGGGACTTACCATGAGCAGTTCTTC
once	TRBD2	TRBJ2-2	TRBV27	CASSLTQDFSGGPNTGELFF	TGTGCCAGCAGTCTAACCCAGGACTTTAGCGGGGGTCCGAACACCGGGGAGCTGTTTTTT
few	.	TRBJ1-5	TRBV6-6	CASNQGPPQHF	TGTGCCAGCAACCAGGGTCCCCCCCAGCATTTT
.	TRBD1	TRBJ1-5	TRBV6-6	CASRPGQGSQPQHF	TGTGCCAGCAGACCGGGACAGGGAAGTCAGCCCCAGCATTTT
.	TRBD1	TRBJ2-7	TRBV6-6	CASRGGQGVPYEQYF	TGTGCCAGCAGGGGGGGACAGGGCGTCCCTTACGAGCAGTACTTC
once	.	TRBJ1-3	TRBV10-2	CASSVRQAPSGNTIYF	TGCGCCAGCAGTGTAAGACAGGCTCCCTCTGGAAACACCATATATTTT
.	.	TRBJ2-1	TRBV4-3	CASSPRLGGDEQFF	TGCGCCAGCAGCCCTCGACTAGGCGGGGATGAGCAGTTCTTC
.	TRBD1	TRBJ2-2	TRBV4-3	CASSQDLTGQGIAGELFF	TGCGCCAGCAGCCAAGATCTGACGGGACAGGGCATCGCCGGGGAGCTGTTTTTT
.	.	TRBJ1-5	TRBV11-2	CASSWGHQPQHF	TGTGCCAGCAGCTGGGGGCATCAGCCCCAGCATTTT
.	TRBD1	TRBJ2-1	TRBV5-4	CASRTTGGNLNEQFF	TGTGCCAGCAGGACTACAGGGGGGAATTTGAATGAGCAGTTCTTC
.	TRBD2	TRBJ2-3	TRBV19	CASSPRTSGTHGTQYF	TGTGCCAGTAGTCCCCGGACTAGCGGCACACATGGGACGCAGTATTTT
.	.	TRBJ2-4	TRBV14	CASSQAPAKNIQYF	TGTGCCAGCAGCCAAGCTCCAGCCAAAAACATTCAGTACTTC
.	.	TRBJ2-5	TRBV27	CASSLLRETQYF	TGTGCCAGCAGTTTATTGAGAGAGACCCAGTACTTC
.	TRBD1	TRBJ2-3	TRBV10-1	CASSESGTRGMTDTQYF	TGCGCCAGCAGTGAGTCTGGGACCAGGGGGATGACAGATACGCAGTATTTT
.	TRBD2	TRBJ2-1	TRBV4-2	CASNLVAGAVGEQFF	TGTGCCAGCAACCTCGTAGCGGGGGCGGTAGGGGAGCAGTTCTTC
.	TRBD2	TRBJ2-1	TRBV18	CASSPRFKWLRGEERNEQFF	TGTGCCAGCTCACCACGATTTAAGTGGTTGCGGGGGGAGGAACGCAATGAGCAGTTCTTC
.	.	TRBJ2-3	TRBV7-2	CASSLVWQGAPNTDTQYF	TGTGCCAGCAGCTTAGTGTGGCAGGGTGCCCCGAACACAGATACGCAGTATTTT
.	TRBD2	TRBJ2-1	TRBV5-4	CASSCNPGTSGRSSYNEQFF	TGTGCCAGCAGCTGCAATCCGGGGACTAGCGGAAGGAGCTCCTACAATGAGCAGTTCTTC
.	.	TRBJ2-7	TRBV28	CASSLNRASHF	TGTGCCAGCAGTTTGAACAGGGCCTCTCACTTC
.	.	TRBJ1-5	TRBV11-2	CASSVGEGFQPQHF	TGTGCCAGCAGCGTGGGCGAAGGATTTCAGCCCCAGCATTTT
once	TRBD1	TRBJ2-6	TRBV7-6	CASRRDRDSGGANVLTF	TGTGCCAGCAGAAGAGACAGGGATTCGGGTGGGGCCAACGTCCTGACTTTC
.	.	TRBJ2-1	TRBV4-3	CASSPRLNNEQFF	TGCGCCAGCAGTCCTCGACTGAACAATGAGCAGTTCTTC
.	.	TRBJ2-3	TRBV21-1	CASSKDDIFGGTVLREPDTQYF	TGTGCCAGCAGCAAAGATGATATCTTCGGGGGGACGGTCCTCCGGGAGCCAGATACGCAGTATTTT
.	.	TRBJ2-7	TRBV7-9	CASSPPRSREGGTYEQYF	TGTGCCAGCAGCCCCCCGAGGTCTCGGGAAGGGGGTACCTACGAGCAGTACTTC
.	TRBD2	TRBJ2-1	TRBV28	CASSFLAVSYNEQFF	TGTGCCAGCAGTTTCCTAGCGGTGTCCTACAATGAGCAGTTCTTC
.	TRBD2	TRBJ2-7	TRBV7-2	CASTSGGGLGEQYF	TGTGCCAGCACCAGTGGCGGGGGGTTGGGCGAGCAGTACTTC
.	TRBD2	TRBJ2-1	TRBV5-6	CASSLRWRSGRDNEQFF	TGTGCCAGCAGCTTGAGGTGGCGAAGCGGGAGGGACAATGAGCAGTTCTTC
.	.	TRBJ2-5	TRBV7-8	CASSLESTRGSQETQYF	TGTGCCAGCAGCTTGGAGAGTACGCGAGGGTCACAAGAGACCCAGTACTTC
.	.	TRBJ1-3	TRBV6-1	CASSEWRVSGNTIYF	TGTGCCAGCAGTGAATGGCGGGTCTCTGGAAACACCATATATTTT
few	TRBD1	TRBJ2-7	TRBV5-1	CASRAGTGREQYF	TGCGCCAGCAGGGCCGGGACAGGTCGCGAGCAGTACTTC
.	.	TRBJ2-2	TRBV7-9	CASTLSRSGTGELFF	TGTGCCAGCACCTTGTCCCGTTCGGGCACCGGGGAGCTGTTTTTT
.	TRBD2	TRBJ2-7	TRBV27	CASSPRGKRETSPYEQYF	TGTGCCAGCAGTCCCCGGGGGAAGCGGGAGACGTCCCCCTACGAGCAGTACTTC
.	TRBD2	TRBJ2-1	TRBV12-5	CASGPQRESSNEQFF	TGTGCTAGTGGCCCGCAGCGGGAGTCTAGTAATGAGCAGTTCTTC
.	TRBD1	TRBJ2-7	TRBV29-1	CSTRDRVDEQYF	TGCAGCACCCGGGACAGGGTAGACGAGCAGTACTTC
.	TRBD2	TRBJ2-3	TRBV4-2	CASSHSPLAEVTDTQYF	TGTGCCAGCAGCCATTCCCCGCTAGCGGAAGTCACAGATACGCAGTATTTT
few	TRBD2	TRBJ2-3	TRBV7-2	CASSSRTSGITDTQYF	TGTGCCAGCAGCTCAAGGACTAGCGGGATCACAGATACGCAGTATTTT
few	TRBD2	TRBJ2-1	TRBV5-1	CASSLVGGNEQFF	TGCGCCAGCAGCTTGGTGGGGGGGAATGAGCAGTTCTTC
.	.	TRBJ2-2	TRBV29-1	CSVERQPNTGELFF	TGCAGCGTTGAAAGACAGCCGAACACCGGGGAGCTGTTTTTT
.	.	TRBJ1-2	TRBV7-9	CASSLALRGANYGYTF	TGTGCCAGCAGCTTAGCTCTCAGAGGAGCTAACTATGGCTACACCTTC
.	TRBD2	TRBJ2-1	TRBV6-5	CASSYGESSGYNEQFF	TGTGCCAGCAGTTACGGGGAGTCTAGCGGCTACAATGAGCAGTTCTTC
.	.	TRBJ2-1	TRBV11-3	CASSLCRDFPTCSYNEQFF	TGTGCCAGCAGCTTATGCCGGGACTTTCCGACCTGCTCCTACAATGAGCAGTTCTTC
.	.	TRBJ2-7	TRBV15	CATSRDVQETYEQYF	TGTGCCACCAGCAGAGATGTACAGGAGACCTACGAGCAGTACTTC
.	.	TRBJ2-4	TRBV11-2	CASSLDPGDGGNIQYF	TGTGCCAGCAGCTTAGATCCGGGGGACGGTGGAAACATTCAGTACTTC
.	TRBD2	TRBJ2-1	TRBV13	CASSPRASGSPYNEQFF	TGTGCCAGCAGCCCCCGGGCTAGCGGGAGTCCCTACAATGAGCAGTTCTTC
.	TRBD2	TRBJ2-3	TRBV5-6	CASSLVPSGSSPCTDTQYF	TGTGCCAGCAGCTTGGTACCTAGCGGGAGTTCTCCGTGCACAGATACGCAGTATTTT